The rows below give T cell receptor beta chains drawn from one sample of a study of a mutant IDH1 vaccine in newly diagnosed glioma. Here immunoSEQ multiplex PCR was the method, and the copy in TCRdb shows in-frame clones only, minus some. The sample shows 65,000 to 70,000 clones, around 80% of them seen only once. The sequenced sample was peripheral blood mononuclear cells (PBMCs), obtained from a glioma patient treated with radiotherapy, temozolomide or both. The origin of the receptors is a woman aged 18-29 years with glioma. Some clones in this sample may be carry-over from other donors' samples. Both conserved end residues are part of each CDR3. The order of the fields is D gene, J gene, V gene, CDR3 protein. A D gene is named only where the DNA matches it firmly.

NA TRBJ1-5 TRBV9 CASSVSGGAEQPQHF
TRBD2 TRBJ2-2 TRBV6-1 CASWPSGEVGELFF
NA TRBJ2-1 TRBV19 CASSMSRGAEQFF
TRBD1 TRBJ1-2 TRBV4-3 CASSQGDRQGADGYTF
NA TRBJ1-4 TRBV15 CATSRVTGHNEKLFF
TRBD2 TRBJ2-1 TRBV27 CASSRVSWRGNNEQFF
NA TRBJ1-5 TRBV5-4 CASSPAQGVDQPQHF
NA TRBJ2-3 TRBV29-1 CSGLSTDTQYF
NA TRBJ1-2 TRBV21-1 CASSNGIGVVHF
NA TRBJ2-7 TRBV19 CASSSGGYNEQYF
TRBD1 TRBJ1-3 TRBV5-1 CASSVGQGAGGNTIYF
TRBD2 TRBJ2-7 TRBV4-2 CATGDYPGAYEQYF
NA TRBJ1-2 TRBV5-6 CASSLGRTNYGYTF
NA TRBJ2-3 TRBV6-6 CASSYSLADPKDTQYF
TRBD1 TRBJ1-6 TRBV25-1 CASSINGQGYNSPLHF
TRBD2 TRBJ2-5 TRBV7-2 CASSLVGLAMETQYF
NA TRBJ1-2 TRBV5-6 CASSLYLQNYGYTF
TRBD2 TRBJ2-1 TRBV25-1 CASSETRLAGLTNEQFF
NA TRBJ1-5 TRBV6-1 CASSDQPYNQPQHF
TRBD1 TRBJ1-1 TRBV29-1 CSGGTGEGTEAFF
TRBD1 TRBJ1-2 TRBV2 CASSEGGQGANYGYTF
TRBD2 TRBJ2-3 TRBV6-5 CASSPSGRLDAQYF
TRBD2 TRBJ2-6 TRBV30 CAWERGTGANVLTF
NA TRBJ1-3 TRBV2 CASSEAGRVSGNTIYF
NA TRBJ2-3 TRBV4-2 CASSQIQGADTQYF
NA TRBJ2-7 TRBV27 CASSLSVSFASYEQYF
NA TRBJ2-7 TRBV5-4 CASSYPGGEQYF
TRBD1 TRBJ1-4 TRBV10-3 CAISEPTGVRSNEKLFF
NA TRBJ2-7 TRBV18 CASSPVWRIASYEQYF
TRBD1 TRBJ1-1 TRBV10-3 CAIRGTAMNTEAFF
NA TRBJ2-3 TRBV4-3 CASSQTTRADTQYF
NA TRBJ1-2 TRBV25-1 CASSEETGYGYTF
NA TRBJ1-6 TRBV19 CASDDGKTADGSPLHF
NA TRBJ1-1 TRBV30 CAWSKGGDTEAFF
NA TRBJ1-1 TRBV7-2 CASSFRQWGEAFF
NA TRBJ1-1 TRBV5-1 CASSLSGLKTEAFF
TRBD2 TRBJ2-5 TRBV6-5 CASSSPGLAGQETQYF
NA TRBJ1-1 TRBV25-1 CASRQSKNTEAFF
NA TRBJ2-7 TRBV2 CASSAGPLSYEQYF
NA TRBJ1-1 TRBV19 CASRVIENTEAFF
NA TRBJ1-5 TRBV19 CASSKPGGTNQPQHF
TRBD1 TRBJ1-5 TRBV2 CASSADRGIGNQPQHF
TRBD1 TRBJ2-7 TRBV5-1 CASSLPGQGNEQYF
TRBD1 TRBJ2-5 TRBV18 CASSLSGQQETQYF
NA TRBJ2-5 TRBV6-5 CASSYSGVTQYF
TRBD2 TRBJ2-1 TRBV4-2 CASSQDMASGGDEQFF
NA TRBJ2-1 TRBV10-3 CAIRLAGSYNEQFF
NA TRBJ2-6 TRBV5-1 CASSLAPGANVLTF
NA TRBJ1-4 TRBV7-9 CASSLNSAAGEKLFF
NA TRBJ2-4 TRBV10-2 CASSESGRTAKNIQYF
NA TRBJ1-2 TRBV10-1 CASSESDRGAYGYTF
NA TRBJ2-5 TRBV5-1 CASSSWGNQETQYF
NA TRBJ2-7 TRBV18 CASSPAGIDYEQYF
NA TRBJ1-5 TRBV30 CAWSWDSNQPQHF
NA TRBJ1-2 TRBV13 CASLSTARFYGYTF
TRBD1 TRBJ1-5 TRBV19 CASRDRGPHQPQHF
TRBD1 TRBJ2-7 TRBV11-3 CASSITGAGYEQYF